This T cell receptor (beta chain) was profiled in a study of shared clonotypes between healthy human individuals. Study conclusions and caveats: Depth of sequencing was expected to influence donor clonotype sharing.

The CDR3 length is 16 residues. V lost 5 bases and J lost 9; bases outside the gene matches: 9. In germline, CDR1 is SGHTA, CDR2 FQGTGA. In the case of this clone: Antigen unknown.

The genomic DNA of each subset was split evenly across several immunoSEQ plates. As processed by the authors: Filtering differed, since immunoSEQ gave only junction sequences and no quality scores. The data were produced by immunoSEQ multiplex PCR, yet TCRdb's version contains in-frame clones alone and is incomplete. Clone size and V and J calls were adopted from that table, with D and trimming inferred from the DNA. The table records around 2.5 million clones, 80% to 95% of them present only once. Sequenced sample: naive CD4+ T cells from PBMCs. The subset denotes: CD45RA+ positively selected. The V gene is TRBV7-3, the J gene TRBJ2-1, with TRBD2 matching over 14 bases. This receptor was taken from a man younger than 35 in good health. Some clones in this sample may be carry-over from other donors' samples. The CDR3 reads CASSPRGTSGSGEQFF. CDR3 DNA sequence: TGTGCCAGCAGCCCTCGGGGGACTAGCGGGAGTGGTGAGCAGTTCTTC.